Detailed here is one TCR beta chain. The authors' processing: Amplification with reference gene primers provided the estimates of nucleated cell counts. Sequenced by immunoSEQ multiplex PCR; TCRdb stores in-frame clones only, minus some. Clonal size and the V and J genes are those of that table, whereas D and trimming came from the DNA. The sample has roughly 160,000 clones; approximately 87% are singletons. The record originates from a study of blood T cell repertoires in COVID-19. On the study more broadly: COVID-19 samples, acute and convalescent, were from the United States, Italy and Spain.

The CDR3 covers 14 residues. Germline-derived CDR1 and CDR2 are GTSNPN and SVGIG (reference sequence). V shed 5 bases, J shed 1 base, and the junction held 5 bases outside the gene matches. This chain connects TRBV30 to TRBJ1-5; 7 nucleotides match TRBD1. This TCR derives from a woman in her sixties or seventies with COVID-19, enrolled during active disease. The sample comprised peripheral blood. Written as DNA, the CDR3 is TGTGCCTGGCAGACAGGGTCCAGCAATCAGCCCCAGCATTTT. Amino acid sequence: CAWQTGSSNQPQHF.